The next 15 T cell receptor beta chains were all read from a single sample in a study of breast tumors, draining lymph nodes, adjacent tissues. Breast cancer patients provided tissue from their axillary draining lymph nodes. Using its own MiXCR run on the multiplex PCR reads, TCRdb lists one record per CDR3 protein. The table lists under 250,000 distinct CDR3 sequences, about 34% of them singletons, with around 1.4% in the top ten. The sequencing input was axillary lymph node tissue. These receptors came from a female donor with breast cancer. Some clones in this sample may be carry-over from other donors' samples.

This clonotype was recorded many times. This chain uses TRBV5-6 with TRBJ2-7, with D possibly matching TRBD2 (5 bases). The CDR3 has 15 amino acids. Germline values: CDR1 SGHDT, CDR2 YYEEEE. The V and J ends lost 1 base and 2 bases respectively, with 13 bases between them. The chain's CDR3 is CASSLHGSPAYEQYF. CDR3 DNA: TGTGCCAGCAGCTTGCATGGGAGCCCTGCCTACGAGCAGTACTTC.

This rearrangement joins TRBV6-2 or TRBV6-3 to TRBJ2-5; perhaps TRBD1 as D (5 bases). In germline, CDR1 is MNHEY, CDR2 SVGEGT. The CDR3 extends over 12 amino acids. V shed 6 bases and J shed 3 bases, with 8 bases lying between them. This chain's CDR3 is CASSPTEETQYF. The CDR3 region has the DNA TGTGCCAGCAGCCCGACAGAAGAGACCCAGTACTTC.

This clonotype has a handful of counts. A junction boundary mismatches the germline segment, possibly from a read error. The chain joins TRBV7-7 to TRBJ2-7; no clear D gene. CDR3 length: 14 amino acids. Germline lookup yields CDR1 SSHAT and CDR2 FNYEAQ (reference sequence). As DNA, the CDR3 is TGTGCTAGCAGCGTAGAGGCCCGGATCTACGAGCAGTACTTC. Translating gives CASSVEARIYEQYF.

This rearrangement joins TRBV19 to TRBJ2-2; 7 nucleotides align to TRBD2. Germline V CDR1 and CDR2: LNHDA, SQIVND (reference sequence). With V trimmed by 3 bases and J by 4 bases, 5 bases remained unmatched. The CDR3 length is 15 residues. CDR3 sequence (DNA): TGTGCCAGTAGTATGTCGCCTAGCGGCACCGGGGAGCTGTTTTTT. Translation: CASSMSPSGTGELFF.

This clonotype was observed at least ten times. The CDR3 DNA reads as TGTGCCACCAGTGACCATAGGGGGGGGGGAGAGACCCAGTACTTC. Translating it yields CATSDHRGGGETQYF. J is TRBJ2-5 and V is TRBV24-1; D may be TRBD2 (7 bases). V was cut by 4 bases and J by 4 bases, with 15 bases left in between. Per germline, CDR1 KGHDR and CDR2 SFDVKD. The CDR3 is made up of 15 amino acids.

This clonotype was observed a few times. The genes are TRBV27 and TRBJ1-4; D remains unclear. Germline values: CDR1 MNHEY, CDR2 SMNVEV (reference sequence). This CDR3 region has 15 residues. Trimming took off 0 bases at V and 3 bases at J, with 8 bases between the two ends. CDR3: CASSLSSGPNEKLFF. CDR3 nucleotide sequence: TGTGCCAGCAGTTTATCGTCCGGGCCTAATGAAAAACTGTTTTTT.

Ten or more counts support this clonotype. The chain has TRBV14 and TRBJ2-3, with TRBD2 identical over 8 bases. Trimming at V came to 3 bases and at J to 6 bases, leaving 8 bases not matched to a gene. Germline V gives CDR1 SGHDN, CDR2 FVKESK. The CDR3 runs to 15 residues. CDR3 protein: CASSHNIAGRDTQYF. CDR3 DNA sequence: TGTGCCAGCAGCCACAATATAGCGGGACGCGATACGCAGTATTTT.

This clonotype was seen at least ten times. The chain carries TRBV20-1 and TRBJ2-1; D is possibly TRBD1 (6 bases). The CDR3 loop spans 14 amino acids. Trimming removed 6 bases at V and 1 base at J, with 13 bases between. Looked up from germline, CDR1 is DFQATT and CDR2 is SNEGSKA (reference sequence). The CDR3 region is CSAPRGQSYNEQFF. CDR3 DNA: TGCAGTGCCCCTAGGGGACAATCCTACAATGAGCAGTTCTTC.

This clonotype was recorded at least ten times. This chain connects TRBV5-1 to TRBJ2-5; 9 bases map to TRBD2. Trimming removed 5 bases from V and 4 bases from J; junction bases left unmatched: 9. The CDR3 consists of 15 residues. Germline lookup yields CDR1 SGHRS and CDR2 YFSETQ. CDR3 sequence (DNA): TGCGCCAGCAGGCTTAGCGGGAGTTCCGGAGAGACCCAGTACTTC. Protein: CASRLSGSSGETQYF.

A few counts support this clonotype. Being one base from a much bigger clone, this may be a read error. The genes are TRBV20-1 and TRBJ2-1; TRBD2 agrees at 8 bases. The germline gives CDR1 DFQATT, CDR2 SNEGSKA (reference sequence). The CDR3 contains 15 residues. CDR3 in amino acids: CSARRAAGGYNGQFF. The CDR3 region has the DNA TGCAGTGCTAGAAGGGCTGCGGGGGGTTACAATGGGCAGTTCTTC.

This clonotype was observed at least ten times. V usage is TRBV11-2 and J usage is TRBJ2-1; D remains ambiguous. The CDR3 extends over 15 amino acids. V lost 4 bases and J lost 7, with 17 bases in between. Germline values: CDR1 SGHAT, CDR2 FQNNGV. The CDR3 loop reads CASSSTTHRLNEQFF. As DNA, the CDR3 is TGTGCCAGCAGCTCTACCACTCATCGGCTTAATGAGCAGTTCTTC.

This clonotype showed up many times. The V call is TRBV7-2, the J call TRBJ2-2; 13 bases align to TRBD2. Trimming at V came to 5 bases and at J to 7 bases, leaving 7 bases not matched to a gene. From germline, CDR1 is SGHTA and CDR2 FQGNSA. This CDR3 is built from 16 residues. CDR3 region: CASSRRLAGGNGELFF. The CDR3, as DNA: TGTGCCAGCAGCCGTCGACTAGCGGGAGGAAACGGGGAGCTGTTTTTT.

The rearrangement uses TRBV2 and TRBJ1-2; D gene ambiguous. CDR1 and CDR2 (germline): SNHLY, FYNNEI. Trimming stripped 7 bases from V and 2 bases from J, with 8 bases between. The length of the CDR3 is 12 residues. The CDR3 region is CASIGVNYGYTF. Here the CDR3 DNA reads TGTGCCAGCATAGGAGTCAACTATGGCTACACCTTC.

This clonotype was picked up many times. The chain employs TRBV30 and TRBJ2-6, with a tentative D call TRBD2 (7 bases). The germline gives CDR1 GTSNPN, CDR2 SVGIG (reference sequence). The V end lost 1 base, the J end lost 2 bases, and 15 bases lay between the germline ends. CDR3 size: 17 residues. The CDR3 sequence: CAWSEEWGGPGANVLTF. Here the CDR3 DNA reads TGTGCCTGGAGTGAGGAGTGGGGGGGCCCTGGGGCCAACGTCCTGACTTTC.

This clonotype has at least ten counts. The chain couples TRBV20-1 to TRBJ2-5; D perhaps matches TRBD2 (6 bases). Trimming removed 3 bases at V and 4 bases at J, with 21 bases between. Germline V CDR1 and CDR2: DFQATT, SNEGSKA (reference sequence). The CDR3 is made up of 16 amino acids. CDR3 region: CSASPALAGYGETQYF. CDR3 nucleotide sequence: TGCAGTGCTAGTCCCGCCCTGGCGGGATACGGAGAGACCCAGTACTTC.